This T cell receptor (beta chain) was obtained from a study of long-term antiretroviral therapy in people with HIV. Study-level points and caveats: In HIV, the repertoires covered a tighter span of CDR3 lengths than in controls.

A note on this clone: What it binds is unknown.

The assay, immunoSEQ v3.0, was run at survey level. The data were produced by immunoSEQ multiplex PCR, yet TCRdb's version contains in-frame clones alone and is incomplete. This table has around 20,000 clones, just under 85% appearing once. The CDR3 is 14 residues long. V was trimmed by 4 bases and J by 0 bases, leaving 10 bases between them. CDR1 is MNHNS and CDR2 is SASEGT in the germline V gene. This clonotype was sampled from a man aged 18 to 29 with HIV. This chain uses TRBV6-1 with TRBJ2-7; D gene ambiguous. The sequencing here drew on unsorted PBMCs, taken 4 years after starting antiretroviral therapy. In nucleotides, the CDR3 is TGTGCCAGCAGTGCTACACAAACCTCCTACGAGCAGTACTTC. It encodes CASSATQTSYEQYF.